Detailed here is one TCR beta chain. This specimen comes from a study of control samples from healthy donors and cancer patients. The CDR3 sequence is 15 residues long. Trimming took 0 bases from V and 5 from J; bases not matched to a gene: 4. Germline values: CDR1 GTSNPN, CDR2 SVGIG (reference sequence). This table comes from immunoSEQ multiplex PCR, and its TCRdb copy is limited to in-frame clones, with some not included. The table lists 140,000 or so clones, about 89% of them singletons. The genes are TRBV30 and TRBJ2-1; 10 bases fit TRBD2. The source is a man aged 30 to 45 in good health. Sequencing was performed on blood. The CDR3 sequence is CAWSVGLAANNEQFF. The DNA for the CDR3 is TGTGCCTGGAGTGTAGGACTAGCGGCGAACAATGAGCAGTTCTTC. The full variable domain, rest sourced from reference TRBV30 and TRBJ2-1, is SQTIHQWPATLVQPVGSPLSLECTVEGTSNPNLYWYRQAAGRGLQLLFYSVGIGQISSEVPQNLSASRPQDRQFILSSKKLLLSDSGFYLCAWSVGLAANNEQFFGPGTRLTVL.